The 26 T cell receptor beta chains given below trace back to one sample, sequenced in a study of cytomegalovirus exposure and HLA in healthy donors. PCR amplification relied on 60 Vbeta primers (plus 13 Jbeta primers). Some clones are missing from TCRdb's copy, which holds only in-frame ones; the method was immunoSEQ multiplex PCR. The sample yields over 130,000 clones, roughly 77% seen once. Sequencing used PBMCs. Receptors originate from a human donor in good health.

The CDR3 is CASSSSATNNEKLFF. The CDR3 bases are TGCGCCAGCAGTTCTAGTGCTACTAATAATGAAAAACTGTTTTTT. This chain joins TRBV5-1 and TRBJ1-4; D is uncertain. Germline V gene lookup returns CDR1 SGHRS and CDR2 YFSETQ. V was trimmed by 5 bases and J by 4 bases, leaving 15 bases between them. CDR3 length equals 15 residues.

CDR3 in DNA: TGTGCCATCAGGGGACTACCCGGGGAGCAGTACTTC. Translating it yields CAIRGLPGEQYF. V usage is TRBV10-3 and J usage is TRBJ2-7, with 7 bases matching TRBD2. The CDR3 is made up of 12 amino acids. The V segment lost 6 bases and the J segment 7 bases; nucleotides outside the gene matches: 6. Germline CDR1 and CDR2: ENHRY and SYGVKD.

The DNA for the CDR3 is TGTGCCAGCAGCCCAGGGGGTGACTATGGCTACACCTTC. This sequence encodes CASSPGGDYGYTF. The V gene is TRBV4-2, the J gene TRBJ1-2, with 7 bases that match TRBD1. The length of the CDR3 is 13 residues. Germline CDR1 LGHNA, CDR2 YNFKEQ. V lost 4 bases to trimming and J lost 3 bases; unmatched junction nucleotides: 2.

This sequence joins TRBV6-5 and TRBJ2-5; D remains ambiguous. The J call may be faulty, since TRBJ2-7 better matches the DNA end. Germline CDR1 MNHEY, CDR2 SVGAGI. The CDR3 is made up of 12 amino acids. The CDR3 loop reads CASSSRVYEQYF. The CDR3 DNA sequence: TGTGCCAGCAGTAGCCGGGTCTACGAGCAGTACTTC.

The chain has TRBV6-5 and TRBJ2-7; TRBD2 aligns across 11 bases. Trimming cost V 0 bases and J 4 bases; bases outside gene matches: 5. The CDR3 length is 16 residues. Germline assignment: CDR1 MNHEY and CDR2 SVGAGI. This CDR3 reads CASSYSSSGRVYEQYF. The CDR3 bases are TGTGCCAGCAGTTACTCGAGTAGCGGGAGGGTATACGAGCAGTACTTC.

This clone was detected only a few times. The rearrangement uses TRBV29-1 and TRBJ2-2; possibly TRBD1 for D (6 bases). This CDR3 has 14 residues. Trimming took 6 bases from V and 1 from J, leaving 12 bases between them. Germline V gene lookup returns CDR1 SQVTM and CDR2 ANQGSEA. As DNA, the CDR3 is TGCAGCGTCGCAGGGGTCGTGAACACCGGGGAGCTGTTTTTT. Its translation is CSVAGVVNTGELFF.

In its sample, this clone was seen a few times. The J gene is TRBJ1-5, the V gene TRBV6-1, with D possibly TRBD1 on 6 matching bases. The CDR3 totals 13 residues. Deletions cut 4 bases from V and 7 bases from J, with 11 bases between. CDR1 MNHNS and CDR2 SASEGT come from the germline V gene. The CDR3 region is CASSVNREQPQHF. For the CDR3, the DNA is TGTGCCAGCAGTGTAAACAGGGAACAGCCCCAGCATTTT.

The rearrangement joins TRBV7-3 to TRBJ2-1; 9 bases fit TRBD2. Germline CDR1 is SGHTA and CDR2 is FQGTGA. Germline trimming cut 4 bases from V and 8 bases from J; bases unmatched to any gene: 21. The CDR3 is 19 amino acids. CDR3 amino acids: CASSSPVRGPREGFHEQFF. In nucleotides, the CDR3 is TGTGCCAGCAGCTCCCCCGTCCGCGGTCCGCGGGAGGGCTTCCATGAGCAGTTCTTC.

This chain joins TRBV21-1 and TRBJ2-7; TRBD1, the table's D call, was not compared with the DNA. TRBV21-1 is flagged as a pseudogene. The CDR3 spans 15 residues. CDR3 region: CASSNQGASPYEQYF. CDR3 DNA sequence: TGTGCCAGCAGCAATCAGGGCGCGTCCCCCTACGAGCAGTACTTC.

The chain carries TRBV19 and TRBJ1-5; 7 nucleotides agree with TRBD1. J gave up 6 bases and V 6 bases, and 11 bases lay outside the gene matches. CDR3 length equals 15 residues. The V gene's germline CDR1 is LNHDA and CDR2 SQIVND (reference sequence). The CDR3 is CASSPGGTVTQPQHF. CDR3 DNA sequence: TGTGCCAGTAGCCCAGGGGGGACAGTCACTCAGCCCCAGCATTTT. Filled out from reference TRBV19 and TRBJ1-5, the complete variable domain reads DGGITQSPKYLFRKEGQNVTLSCEQNLNHDAMYWYRQDPGQGLRLIYYSQIVNDFQKGDIAEGYSVSREKKESFPLTVTSAQKNPTAFYLCASSPGGTVTQPQHFGDGTRLSIL.

The chain joins TRBV5-4 to TRBJ2-7; 9 nucleotides line up with TRBD1. CDR1 and CDR2 (germline): SGHNT, YYREEE (reference sequence). This CDR3 is 14 amino acids long. Unmatched junction bases numbered 8, after V lost 4 bases and J lost 6 bases. The CDR3 sequence: CASSVPGQGSEQYF. The CDR3, as DNA: TGTGCCAGCAGCGTCCCGGGACAGGGATCCGAGCAGTACTTC.

In this sample, this clone turned up a few times. The chain has TRBV6-1 and TRBJ2-1; 14 bases match TRBD2. CDR3 length: 18 amino acids. CDR1 MNHNS and CDR2 SASEGT come from the germline V gene. J lost 7 bases, V lost 2 bases, and 10 bases had no gene match. The CDR3 bases are TGTGCCAGCAGTGAAATCCTGACTAGCGGGGGGGCCTGGAATGAGCAGTTCTTC. Amino acid sequence: CASSEILTSGGAWNEQFF.

This chain uses TRBV7-8 with TRBJ1-5; 10 positions match TRBD1. V trimming: 6 bases; J trimming: 6 bases; junction bases outside the gene matches: 5. The length of the CDR3 is 14 residues. Germline V lookup: CDR1 SGHVS, CDR2 FQNEAQ. DNA of the CDR3: TGTGCCAGCAGTCGCGGACAGGGGGGTCAGCCCCAGCATTTT. Translation gives CASSRGQGGQPQHF.

In its sample, this clone was seen a few times. The rearrangement joins TRBV7-9 to TRBJ1-4, with TRBD1 matching 9 bases. CDR3 length equals 16 residues. Unmatched junction bases numbered 7, after V lost 5 bases and J lost 3 bases. The germline V gene has CDR1 SEHNR and CDR2 FQNEAQ (reference sequence). In DNA form, the CDR3 reads TGTGCCAGCAGCGTACAGGGGGCGACAGCTAATGAAAAACTGTTTTTT. It yields the protein CASSVQGATANEKLFF. Looking up the rest from reference TRBV7-9 and TRBJ1-4 gives the full variable domain: DTGVSQNPRHKITKRGQNVTFRCDPISEHNRLYWYRQTLGQGPEFLTYFQNEAQLEKSRLLSDRFSAERPKGSFSTLEIQRTEQGDSAMYLCASSVQGATANEKLFFGSGTQLSVL.

The chain is built from TRBV30 and TRBJ1-2; maybe TRBD1 (6 bases). Trimming removed 2 bases at V and 5 bases at J, with 18 bases between. The germline V gene encodes CDR1 GTSNPN and CDR2 SVGIG (reference sequence). The CDR3 consists of 15 residues. CDR3 amino acids: CAWSLIGQSLYGYTF. The CDR3 region has the DNA TGTGCCTGGAGTCTTATCGGACAGTCCTTATATGGCTACACCTTC.

This clone was observed a few times. V and J are TRBV5-6 and TRBJ1-1, with D unresolved. Trimming cost V 1 base and J 3 bases, with 10 bases left between them. In germline, CDR1 is SGHDT, CDR2 YYEEEE. The CDR3 is 14 residues long. In nucleotides, the CDR3 is TGTGCCAGCAGCTTGTCTAGGGAGCACACTGAAGCTTTCTTT. Its protein is CASSLSREHTEAFF.

This clone was recorded once. The chain employs TRBV18 and TRBJ2-7, with a possible D match to TRBD2 (6 bases). The CDR3 runs 15 residues. Trimming left V 6 bases short and J 0 bases short, with 15 bases between. Per the germline V gene, CDR1 is KGHSH and CDR2 is LQKENI. In nucleotides, the CDR3 is TGTGCCAGCTCGTTTGGGACTGTCGTCTCCTACGAGCAGTACTTC. Translated: CASSFGTVVSYEQYF.

The chain has TRBV28 and TRBJ1-5; D is unclear. Germline V gene sequence: CDR1 MDHEN, CDR2 SYDVKM. There are 13 residues in the CDR3. Trimming took off 8 bases at V and 0 bases at J, with 8 bases between the two ends. CDR3 amino acids: CASGSYSNQPQHF. The CDR3 DNA sequence: TGTGCCAGCGGTAGCTATAGCAATCAGCCCCAGCATTTT.

This sequence joins TRBV10-3 and TRBJ1-1; no reliable D call. Trimming stripped 6 bases from V and 0 bases from J, with 14 bases between. The CDR3 length is 15 residues. Per germline, CDR1 ENHRY and CDR2 SYGVKD. CDR3: CAIRQTNSMNTEAFF. CDR3 bases: TGTGCCATCAGGCAGACAAACAGTATGAACACTGAAGCTTTCTTT.

Written as DNA, the CDR3 is TGCAGCGTTGTCTACAGGGGGTATGATGACACCATATATTTT. Its protein is CSVVYRGYDDTIYF. This chain uses TRBV29-1 with TRBJ1-3; 8 positions agree with TRBD1. The germline CDR1 and CDR2 sequences are SQVTM and ANQGSEA. J gave up 8 bases and V 4 bases, and 10 bases lay outside the gene matches. This CDR3 is 14 amino acids long.

This sequence joins TRBV27 and TRBJ2-5, with 7 bases identical to TRBD1. CDR3 size: 13 residues. From germline, CDR1 is MNHEY and CDR2 SMNVEV (reference sequence). Trimming took 5 bases from V and 8 from J; bases not matched to a gene: 8. CDR3 in amino acids: CASSSRQGSTQYF. In nucleotides, the CDR3 is TGTGCCAGCAGTAGCAGACAGGGATCAACCCAGTACTTC.

This clone was seen a single time. The chain has TRBV2 and TRBJ1-1; tentatively, D is TRBD1 (5 bases). The ends were cut back, 4 bases at V and 1 base at J, with 10 bases in the middle. Germline V gene sequence: CDR1 SNHLY, CDR2 FYNNEI. The CDR3 totals 14 residues. The DNA for the CDR3 is TGTGCCAGCAGTGGCCTAACAGGGAACACTGAAGCTTTCTTT. Translation gives CASSGLTGNTEAFF.

The chain links TRBV11-2 to TRBJ2-7, with 9 bases identical to TRBD2. The CDR3 covers 17 residues. Per germline, CDR1 SGHAT and CDR2 FQNNGV. V gave up 4 bases and J gave up 3 bases; unmatched junction bases: 13. The CDR3 is CASSSGGGAGGGYEQYF. The DNA of the CDR3 is TGTGCCAGCAGCTCAGGGGGTGGGGCGGGAGGGGGCTACGAGCAGTACTTC.

The chain joins TRBV6-5 to TRBJ1-2, with D tentatively TRBD1 (6 bases). This CDR3 has 15 amino acids. Germline CDR1 is MNHEY and CDR2 is SVGAGI. Trimming shortened V by 5 bases and J by 2 bases, and 15 bases separated the two germline ends. The CDR3 is CASSILGQPNYGYTF. CDR3 in DNA: TGTGCCAGCAGTATCCTCGGACAGCCGAACTATGGCTACACCTTC.

In its sample, this clone was seen once. The V gene is TRBV5-4, the J gene TRBJ2-2; 12 nucleotides agree with TRBD2. Losses at the gene ends were 3 bases for V and 0 bases for J; bases not matched to a gene: 6. From germline, CDR1 is SGHNT and CDR2 YYREEE (reference sequence). There are 18 residues in the CDR3. The CDR3 coding sequence is TGTGCCAGCAGCTCGGGACTAGCGGGTCGACCGAACACCGGGGAGCTGTTTTTT. This codes for CASSSGLAGRPNTGELFF.

This chain joins TRBV10-2 and TRBJ2-7; 11 bases match TRBD2. CDR3 size: 18 residues. CDR1 is WSHSY and CDR2 is SAAADI in the germline V gene. V shed 0 bases and J 1 base; nucleotides not matched to a gene: 8. As DNA, the CDR3 is TGCGCCAGCAGTGAGTCGGTAGCGGGGGGGTCTACGTCCTACGAGCAGTACTTC. It yields the protein CASSESVAGGSTSYEQYF.